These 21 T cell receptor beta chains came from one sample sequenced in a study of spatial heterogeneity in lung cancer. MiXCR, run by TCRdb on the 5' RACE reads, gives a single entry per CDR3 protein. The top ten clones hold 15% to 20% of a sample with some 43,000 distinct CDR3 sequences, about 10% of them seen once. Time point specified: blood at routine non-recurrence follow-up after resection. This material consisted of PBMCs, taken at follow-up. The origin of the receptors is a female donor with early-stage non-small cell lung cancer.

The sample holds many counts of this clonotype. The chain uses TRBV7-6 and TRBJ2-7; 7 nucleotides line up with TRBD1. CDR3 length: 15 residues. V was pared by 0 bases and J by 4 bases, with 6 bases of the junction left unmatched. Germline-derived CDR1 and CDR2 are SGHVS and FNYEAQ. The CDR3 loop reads CASSLAGGAVYEQYF. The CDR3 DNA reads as TGTGCCAGCAGCTTAGCAGGGGGCGCGGTATACGAGCAGTACTTC.

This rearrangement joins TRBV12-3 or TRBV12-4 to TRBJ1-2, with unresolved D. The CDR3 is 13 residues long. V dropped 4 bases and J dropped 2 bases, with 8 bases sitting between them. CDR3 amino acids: CASSSRINYGYTF. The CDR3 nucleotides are TGTGCCAGCAGTTCGAGAATAAACTATGGCTACACCTTC.

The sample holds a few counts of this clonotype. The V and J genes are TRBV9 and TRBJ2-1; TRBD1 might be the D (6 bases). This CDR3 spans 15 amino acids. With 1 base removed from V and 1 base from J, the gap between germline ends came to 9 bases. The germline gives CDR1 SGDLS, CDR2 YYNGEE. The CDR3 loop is CASSVIGGSYNEQFF. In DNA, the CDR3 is TGTGCCAGCAGCGTAATAGGGGGTTCCTACAATGAGCAGTTCTTC.

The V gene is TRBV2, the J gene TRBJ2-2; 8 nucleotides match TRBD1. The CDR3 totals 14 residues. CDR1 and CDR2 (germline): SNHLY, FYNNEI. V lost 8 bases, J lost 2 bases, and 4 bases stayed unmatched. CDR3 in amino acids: CASWTGRNTGELFF. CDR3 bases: TGTGCCAGCTGGACAGGGCGAAACACCGGGGAGCTGTTTTTT.

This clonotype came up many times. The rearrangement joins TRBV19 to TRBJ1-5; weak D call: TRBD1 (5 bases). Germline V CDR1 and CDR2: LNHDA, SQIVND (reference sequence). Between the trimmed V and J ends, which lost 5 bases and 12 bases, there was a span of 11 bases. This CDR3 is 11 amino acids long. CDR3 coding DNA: TGTGCCAGTAGTGGGGGTTCCAGCCAGCATTTT. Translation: CASSGGSSQHF.

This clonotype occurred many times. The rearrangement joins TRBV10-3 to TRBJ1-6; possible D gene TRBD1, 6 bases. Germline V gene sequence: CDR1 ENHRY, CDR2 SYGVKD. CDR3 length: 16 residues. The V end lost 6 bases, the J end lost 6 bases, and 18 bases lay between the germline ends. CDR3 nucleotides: TGTGCCATCAGGCAGGGGATCGCGCGGAGTAATTCACCCCTCCACTTT. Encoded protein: CAIRQGIARSNSPLHF.

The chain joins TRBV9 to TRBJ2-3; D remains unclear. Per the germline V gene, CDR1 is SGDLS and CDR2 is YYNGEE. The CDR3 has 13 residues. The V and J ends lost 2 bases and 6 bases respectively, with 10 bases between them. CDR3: CASSVSTSDTQYF. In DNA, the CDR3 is TGTGCCAGCAGCGTTTCTACCAGTGATACGCAGTATTTT.

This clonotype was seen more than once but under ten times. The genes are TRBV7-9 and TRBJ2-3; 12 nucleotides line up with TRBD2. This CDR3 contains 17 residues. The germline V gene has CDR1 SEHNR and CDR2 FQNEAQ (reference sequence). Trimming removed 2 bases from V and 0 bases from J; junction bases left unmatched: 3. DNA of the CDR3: TGTGCCAGCAGCTTAACCCTAGCGGGGGGGAGCACAGATACGCAGTATTTT. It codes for CASSLTLAGGSTDTQYF.

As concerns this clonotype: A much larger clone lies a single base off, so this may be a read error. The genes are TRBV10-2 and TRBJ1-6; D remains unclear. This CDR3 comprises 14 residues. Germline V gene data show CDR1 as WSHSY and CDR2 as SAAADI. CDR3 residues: CAGSEATYNSPLHF. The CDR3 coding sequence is TGCGCCGGCAGTGAAGCGACATACAATTCACCCCTCCACTTT.

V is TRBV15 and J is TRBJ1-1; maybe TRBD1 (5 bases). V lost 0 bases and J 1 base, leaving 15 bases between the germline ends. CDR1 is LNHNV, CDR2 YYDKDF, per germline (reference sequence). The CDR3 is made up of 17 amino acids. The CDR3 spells CATSREDPFGGNTEAFF. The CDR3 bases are TGTGCCACCAGCAGAGAGGACCCGTTTGGGGGGAACACTGAAGCTTTCTTT.

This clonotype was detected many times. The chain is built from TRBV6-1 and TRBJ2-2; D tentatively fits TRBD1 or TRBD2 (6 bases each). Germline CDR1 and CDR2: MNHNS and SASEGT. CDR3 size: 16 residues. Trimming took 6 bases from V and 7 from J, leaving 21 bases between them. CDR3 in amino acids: CASRLDPGGRVGELFF. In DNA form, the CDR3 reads TGTGCCAGCAGGCTAGACCCCGGGGGCCGTGTCGGGGAGCTGTTTTTT.

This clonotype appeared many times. The DNA of the CDR3 is TGTGCCAGCAGCGTAGTTGGGAGCGCCACCGGGGAGCTGTTTTTT. Its translation: CASSVVGSATGELFF. J is TRBJ2-2 and V is TRBV9; possible D gene TRBD2, 5 bases. The CDR3 totals 15 residues. V shed 0 bases and J shed 4 bases, with 10 bases lying between them. Germline V CDR1 and CDR2: SGDLS, YYNGEE.

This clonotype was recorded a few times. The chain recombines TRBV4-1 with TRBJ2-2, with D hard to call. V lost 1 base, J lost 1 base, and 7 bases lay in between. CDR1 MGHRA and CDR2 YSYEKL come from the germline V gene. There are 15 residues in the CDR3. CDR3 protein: CASSQALRNTGELFF. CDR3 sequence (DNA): TGCGCCAGCAGCCAAGCGCTCCGGAACACCGGGGAGCTGTTTTTT.

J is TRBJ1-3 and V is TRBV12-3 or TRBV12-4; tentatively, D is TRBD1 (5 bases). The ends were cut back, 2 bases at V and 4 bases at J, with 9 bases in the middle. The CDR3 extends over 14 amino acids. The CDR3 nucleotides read TGTGCCAGCAGTTTACAGGGTCCAGGAAACACCATATATTTT. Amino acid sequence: CASSLQGPGNTIYF.

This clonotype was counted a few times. The CDR3 DNA follows: TGCGCCAGCAGCTTGGGGGGGACGAATCAGCCCCAGCATTTT. Protein product: CASSLGGTNQPQHF. The gene calls are TRBV5-1 and TRBJ1-5; D possibly corresponds to TRBD1 (5 bases). Per germline, CDR1 SGHRS and CDR2 YFSETQ. This CDR3 comprises 14 residues. The ends were cut back, 0 bases at V and 4 bases at J, with 8 bases in the middle. Variable domain in full (rest from reference TRBV5-1 and TRBJ1-5): KAGVTQTPRYLIKTRGQQVTLSCSPISGHRSVSWYQQTPGQGLQFLFEYFSETQRNKGNFPGRFSGRQFSNSRSEMNVSTLELGDSALYLCASSLGGTNQPQHFGDGTRLSIL.

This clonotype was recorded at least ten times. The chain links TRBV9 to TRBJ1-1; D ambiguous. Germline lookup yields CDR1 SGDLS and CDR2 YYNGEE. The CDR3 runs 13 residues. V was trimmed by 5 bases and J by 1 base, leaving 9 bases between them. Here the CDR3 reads CASSGGTNTEAFF. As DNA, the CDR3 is TGTGCCAGCAGTGGAGGAACGAACACTGAAGCTTTCTTT.

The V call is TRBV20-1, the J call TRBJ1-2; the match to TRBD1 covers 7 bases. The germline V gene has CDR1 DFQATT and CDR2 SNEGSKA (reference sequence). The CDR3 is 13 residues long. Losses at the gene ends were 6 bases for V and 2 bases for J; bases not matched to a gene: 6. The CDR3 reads CSAPGDRNYGYTF. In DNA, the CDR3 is TGCAGTGCCCCTGGGGACAGAAACTATGGCTACACCTTC.

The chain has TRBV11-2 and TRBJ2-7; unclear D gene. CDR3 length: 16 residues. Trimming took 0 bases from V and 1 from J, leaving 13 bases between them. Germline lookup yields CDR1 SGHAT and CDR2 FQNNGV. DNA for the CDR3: TGTGCCAGCAGCTTAGATCGGTGGGTTGGGTCCTACGAGCAGTACTTC. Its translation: CASSLDRWVGSYEQYF.

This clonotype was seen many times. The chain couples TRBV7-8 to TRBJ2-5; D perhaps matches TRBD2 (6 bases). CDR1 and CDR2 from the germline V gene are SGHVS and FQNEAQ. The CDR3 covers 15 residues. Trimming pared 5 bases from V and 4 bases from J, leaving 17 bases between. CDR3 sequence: CASSPRSRDSETQYF. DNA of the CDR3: TGTGCCAGCAGCCCCAGAAGCCGGGACTCAGAGACCCAGTACTTC.

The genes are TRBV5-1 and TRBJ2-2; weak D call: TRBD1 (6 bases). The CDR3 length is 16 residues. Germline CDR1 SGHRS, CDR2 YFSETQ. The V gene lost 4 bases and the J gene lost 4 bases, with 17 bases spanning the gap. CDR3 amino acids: CASSPRTASGTGELFF. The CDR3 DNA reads TGCGCCAGCAGCCCGAGGACAGCCTCGGGCACCGGGGAGCTGTTTTTT.

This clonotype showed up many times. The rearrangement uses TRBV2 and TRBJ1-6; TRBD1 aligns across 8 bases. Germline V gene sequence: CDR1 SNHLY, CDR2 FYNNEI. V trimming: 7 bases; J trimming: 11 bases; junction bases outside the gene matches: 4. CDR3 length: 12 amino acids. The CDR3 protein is CASNRQGPPLHF. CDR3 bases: TGTGCCAGCAATCGACAGGGGCCACCCCTCCACTTT. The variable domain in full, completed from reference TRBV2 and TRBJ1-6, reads EPEVTQTPSHQVTQMGQEVILRCVPISNHLYFYWYRQILGQKVEFLVSFYNNEISEKSEIFDDQFSVERPDGSNFTLKIRSTKLEDSAMYFCASNRQGPPLHFGNGTRLTVT.